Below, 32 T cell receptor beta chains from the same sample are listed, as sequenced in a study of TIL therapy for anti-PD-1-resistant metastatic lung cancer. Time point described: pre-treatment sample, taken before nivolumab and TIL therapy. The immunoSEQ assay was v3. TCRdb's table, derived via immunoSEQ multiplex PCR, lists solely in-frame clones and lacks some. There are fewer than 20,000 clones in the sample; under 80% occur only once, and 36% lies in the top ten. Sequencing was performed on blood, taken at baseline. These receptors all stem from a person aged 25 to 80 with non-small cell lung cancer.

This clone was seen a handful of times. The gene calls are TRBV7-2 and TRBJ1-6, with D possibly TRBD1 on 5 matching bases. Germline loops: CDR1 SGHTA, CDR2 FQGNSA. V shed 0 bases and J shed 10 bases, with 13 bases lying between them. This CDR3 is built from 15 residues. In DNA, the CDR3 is TGTGCCAGCAGCTTAGCCGGCCAGGGATTCTCACCCCTCCACTTT. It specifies CASSLAGQGFSPLHF.

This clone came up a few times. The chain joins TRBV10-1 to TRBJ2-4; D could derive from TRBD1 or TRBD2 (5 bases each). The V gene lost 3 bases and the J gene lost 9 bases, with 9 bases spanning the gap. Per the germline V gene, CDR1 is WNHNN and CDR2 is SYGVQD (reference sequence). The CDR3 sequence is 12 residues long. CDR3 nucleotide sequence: TGCGCCAGCAGTGAAAGTGGGGGCATTCAGTACTTC. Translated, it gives CASSESGGIQYF.

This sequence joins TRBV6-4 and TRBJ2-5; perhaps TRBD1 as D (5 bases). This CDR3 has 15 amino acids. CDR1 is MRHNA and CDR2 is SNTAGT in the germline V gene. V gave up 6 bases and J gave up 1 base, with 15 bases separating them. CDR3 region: CASRGQQRLQETQYF. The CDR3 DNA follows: TGTGCCAGCAGAGGACAACAGCGACTCCAAGAGACCCAGTACTTC.

The CDR3 region has the DNA TGTGCCAGCAGCCTGATGGGGGGTAGGTCCTATAATTCACCCCTCCACTTT. Its protein product is CASSLMGGRSYNSPLHF. V and J are TRBV5-6 and TRBJ1-6; possible D gene TRBD1, 5 bases. The V end lost 4 bases, the J end lost 1 base, and 15 bases lay between the germline ends. Per germline, CDR1 SGHDT and CDR2 YYEEEE. The CDR3 consists of 17 residues. The full variable domain, with the rest looked up from reference TRBV5-6 and TRBJ1-6, is DAGVTQSPTHLIKTRGQQVTLRCSPKSGHDTVSWYQQALGQGPQFIFQYYEEEERQRGNFPDRFSGHQFPNYSSELNVNALLLGDSALYLCASSLMGGRSYNSPLHFGNGTRLTVT.

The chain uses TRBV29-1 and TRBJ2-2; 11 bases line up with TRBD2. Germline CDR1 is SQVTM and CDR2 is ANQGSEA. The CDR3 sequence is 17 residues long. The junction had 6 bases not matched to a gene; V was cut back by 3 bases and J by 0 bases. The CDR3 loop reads CSVEWISGGANTGELFF. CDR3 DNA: TGCAGCGTTGAGTGGATTAGCGGGGGGGCGAACACCGGGGAGCTGTTTTTT.

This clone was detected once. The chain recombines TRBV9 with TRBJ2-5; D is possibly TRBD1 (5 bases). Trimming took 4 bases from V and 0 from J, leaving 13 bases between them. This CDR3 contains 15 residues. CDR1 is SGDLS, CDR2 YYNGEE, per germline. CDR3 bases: TGTGCCAGCAGCCCCCGGTGGGGCTACCAAGAGACCCAGTACTTC. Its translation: CASSPRWGYQETQYF.

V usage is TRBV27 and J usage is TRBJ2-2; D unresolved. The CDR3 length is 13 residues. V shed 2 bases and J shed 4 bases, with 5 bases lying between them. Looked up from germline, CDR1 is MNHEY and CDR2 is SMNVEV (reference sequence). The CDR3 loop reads CASSLTFTGELFF. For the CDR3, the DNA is TGTGCCAGCAGTTTAACATTCACCGGGGAGCTGTTTTTT.

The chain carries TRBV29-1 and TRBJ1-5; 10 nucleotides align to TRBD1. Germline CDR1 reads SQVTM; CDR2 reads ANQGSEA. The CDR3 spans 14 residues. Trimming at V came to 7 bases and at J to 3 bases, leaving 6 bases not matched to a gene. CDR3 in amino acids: CSARDRGDNQPQHF. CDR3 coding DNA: TGCAGCGCCAGGGACAGGGGTGACAATCAGCCCCAGCATTTT. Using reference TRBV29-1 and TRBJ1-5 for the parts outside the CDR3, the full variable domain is SAVISQKPSRDICQRGTSLTIQCQVDSQVTMMFWYRQQPGQSLTLIATANQGSEATYESGFVIDKFPISRPNLTFSTLTVSNMSPEDSSIYLCSARDRGDNQPQHFGDGTRLSIL.

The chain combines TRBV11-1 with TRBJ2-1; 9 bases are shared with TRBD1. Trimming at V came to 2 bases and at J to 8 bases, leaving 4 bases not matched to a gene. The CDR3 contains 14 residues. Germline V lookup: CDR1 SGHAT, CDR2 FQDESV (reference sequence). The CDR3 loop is CASSLLQGAYEQFF. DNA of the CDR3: TGTGCCAGCAGCTTATTACAGGGGGCATATGAGCAGTTCTTC.

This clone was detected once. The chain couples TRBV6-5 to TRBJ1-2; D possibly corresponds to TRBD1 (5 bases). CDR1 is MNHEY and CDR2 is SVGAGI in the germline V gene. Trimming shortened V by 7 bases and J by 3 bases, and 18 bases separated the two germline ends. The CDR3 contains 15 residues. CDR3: CASTTRRGGDYGYTF. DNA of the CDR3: TGTGCCAGCACCACCCGCCGGGGGGGAGACTATGGCTACACCTTC.

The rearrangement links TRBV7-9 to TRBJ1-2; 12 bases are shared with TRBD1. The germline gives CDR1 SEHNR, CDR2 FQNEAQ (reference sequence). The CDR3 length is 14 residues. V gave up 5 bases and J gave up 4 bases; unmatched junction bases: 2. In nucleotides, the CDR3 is TGTGCCAGCAGCCCGGGACAGGGGGCCTATGGCTACACCTTC. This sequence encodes CASSPGQGAYGYTF.

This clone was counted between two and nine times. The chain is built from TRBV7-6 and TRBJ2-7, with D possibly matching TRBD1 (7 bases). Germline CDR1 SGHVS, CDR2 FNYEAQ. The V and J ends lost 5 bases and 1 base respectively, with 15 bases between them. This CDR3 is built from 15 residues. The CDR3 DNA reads TGTGCCAGCAGCACAGGGGCGGGGCGTTCCTACGAGCAGTACTTC. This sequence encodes CASSTGAGRSYEQYF.

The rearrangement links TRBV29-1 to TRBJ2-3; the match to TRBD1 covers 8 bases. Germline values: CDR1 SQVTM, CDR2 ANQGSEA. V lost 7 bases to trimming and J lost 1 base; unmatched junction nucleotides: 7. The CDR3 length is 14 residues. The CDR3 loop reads CSAAGQGRTDTQYF. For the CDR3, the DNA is TGCAGCGCCGCTGGACAGGGCCGCACAGATACGCAGTATTTT.

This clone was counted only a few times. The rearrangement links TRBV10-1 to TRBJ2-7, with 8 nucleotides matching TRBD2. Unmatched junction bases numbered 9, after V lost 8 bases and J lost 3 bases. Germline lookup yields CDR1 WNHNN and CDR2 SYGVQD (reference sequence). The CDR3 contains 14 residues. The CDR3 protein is CASSGIAGHYEQYF. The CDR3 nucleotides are TGCGCCAGCTCCGGAATAGCGGGGCACTACGAGCAGTACTTC.

The CDR3 loop reads CAISVSQGRSGANVLTF. CDR3 sequence (DNA): TGTGCCATCAGTGTTAGTCAGGGGAGGTCGGGGGCCAACGTCCTGACTTTC. V usage is TRBV10-3 and J usage is TRBJ2-6; D may match TRBD1 or TRBD2 (6 bases each). From germline, CDR1 is ENHRY and CDR2 SYGVKD. The CDR3 loop spans 17 amino acids. Trimming cost V 4 bases and J 4 bases, with 17 bases left between them.

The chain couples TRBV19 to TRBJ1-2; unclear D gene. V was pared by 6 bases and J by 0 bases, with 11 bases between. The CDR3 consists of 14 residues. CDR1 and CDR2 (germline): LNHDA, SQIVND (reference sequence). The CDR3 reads CASRSREANYGYTF. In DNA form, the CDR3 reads TGTGCCAGTAGATCGAGAGAAGCTAACTATGGCTACACCTTC.

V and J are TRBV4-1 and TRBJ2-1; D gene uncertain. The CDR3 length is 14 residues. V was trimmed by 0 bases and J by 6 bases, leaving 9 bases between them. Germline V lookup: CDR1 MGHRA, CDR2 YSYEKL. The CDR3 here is CASSQDTGSNEQFF. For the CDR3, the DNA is TGCGCCAGCAGCCAAGATACCGGAAGCAATGAGCAGTTCTTC.

Written as DNA, the CDR3 is TGTGCCAGTAGTAGTGGCCGAGGACAGTCGAGCTCTGGAAACACCATATATTTT. This gives the protein CASSSGRGQSSSGNTIYF. This chain uses TRBV19 with TRBJ1-3; D may be TRBD1 (6 bases). CDR3 length: 18 residues. V lost 4 bases to trimming and J lost 0 bases, with 19 bases between them. CDR1 and CDR2 (germline): LNHDA, SQIVND (reference sequence).

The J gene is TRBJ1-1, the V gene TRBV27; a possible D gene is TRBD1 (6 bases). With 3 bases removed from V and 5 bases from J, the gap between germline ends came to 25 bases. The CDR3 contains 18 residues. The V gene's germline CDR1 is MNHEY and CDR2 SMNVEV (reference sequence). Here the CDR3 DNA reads TGTGCCAGCAGTTTGGGGGGGGCGCGGGAAATGAGTCGGACTGAAGCTTTCTTT. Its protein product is CASSLGGAREMSRTEAFF.

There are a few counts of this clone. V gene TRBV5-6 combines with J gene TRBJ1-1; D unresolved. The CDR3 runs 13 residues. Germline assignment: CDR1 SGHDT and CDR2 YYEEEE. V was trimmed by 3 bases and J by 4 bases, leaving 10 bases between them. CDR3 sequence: CASSSPMGTEAFF. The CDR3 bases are TGTGCCAGCAGCTCCCCAATGGGCACTGAAGCTTTCTTT.

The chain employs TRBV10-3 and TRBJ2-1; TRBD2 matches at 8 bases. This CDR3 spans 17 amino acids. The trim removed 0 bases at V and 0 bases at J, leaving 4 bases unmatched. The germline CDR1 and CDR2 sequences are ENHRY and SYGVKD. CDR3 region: CAISESAGGISYNEQFF. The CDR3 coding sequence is TGTGCCATCAGTGAGTCGGCGGGGGGAATCTCCTACAATGAGCAGTTCTTC.

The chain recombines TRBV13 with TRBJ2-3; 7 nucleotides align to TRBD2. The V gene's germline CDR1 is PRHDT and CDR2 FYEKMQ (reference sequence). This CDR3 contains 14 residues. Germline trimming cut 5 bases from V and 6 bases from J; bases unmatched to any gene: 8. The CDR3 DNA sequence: TGTGCCAGCAGCCACCAAGCGGGGCCGGATACGCAGTATTTT. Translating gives CASSHQAGPDTQYF.

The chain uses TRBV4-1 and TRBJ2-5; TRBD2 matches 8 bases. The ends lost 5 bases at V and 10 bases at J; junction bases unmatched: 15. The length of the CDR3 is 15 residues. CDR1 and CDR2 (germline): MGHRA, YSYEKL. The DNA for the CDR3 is TGCGCCAGCAGCGGTGACACGGGGGGGCGGATGGGCCAGTACTTC. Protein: CASSGDTGGRMGQYF.

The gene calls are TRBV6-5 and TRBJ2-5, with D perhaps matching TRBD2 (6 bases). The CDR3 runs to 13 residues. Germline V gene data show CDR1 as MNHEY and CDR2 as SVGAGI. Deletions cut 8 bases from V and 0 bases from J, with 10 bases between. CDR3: CASRRRDQETQYF. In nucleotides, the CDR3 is TGTGCCAGCCGCCGGAGGGACCAAGAGACCCAGTACTTC.

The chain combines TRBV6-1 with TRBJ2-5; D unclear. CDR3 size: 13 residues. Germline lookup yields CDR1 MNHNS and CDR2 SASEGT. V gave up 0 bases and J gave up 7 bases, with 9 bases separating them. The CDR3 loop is CASSEAGQRTQYF. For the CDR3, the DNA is TGTGCCAGCAGTGAAGCGGGTCAGCGGACCCAGTACTTC.

The CDR3 coding sequence is TGTGCCAGTACCCTGGACAGGGGGCCTGGAAACACCATATATTTT. Protein sequence: CASTLDRGPGNTIYF. This sequence joins TRBV19 and TRBJ1-3; 11 nucleotides line up with TRBD1. The CDR3 has 15 residues. Unmatched junction bases numbered 4, after V lost 7 bases and J lost 2 bases. Looked up from germline, CDR1 is LNHDA and CDR2 is SQIVND (reference sequence). The complete variable domain, with remaining parts taken from reference TRBV19 and TRBJ1-3, reads DGGITQSPKYLFRKEGQNVTLSCEQNLNHDAMYWYRQDPGQGLRLIYYSQIVNDFQKGDIAEGYSVSREKKESFPLTVTSAQKNPTAFYLCASTLDRGPGNTIYFGEGSWLTVV.

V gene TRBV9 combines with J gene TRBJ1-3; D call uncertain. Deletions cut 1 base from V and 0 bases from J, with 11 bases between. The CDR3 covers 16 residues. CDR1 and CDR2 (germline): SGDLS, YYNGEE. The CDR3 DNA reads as TGTGCCAGCAGCGTAAGGGCCGGCAACTCTGGAAACACCATATATTTT. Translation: CASSVRAGNSGNTIYF. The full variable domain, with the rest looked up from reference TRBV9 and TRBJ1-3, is DSGVTQTPKHLITATGQRVTLRCSPRSGDLSVYWYQQSLDQGLQFLIQYYNGEERAKGNILERFSAQQFPDLHSELNLSSLELGDSALYFCASSVRAGNSGNTIYFGEGSWLTVV.

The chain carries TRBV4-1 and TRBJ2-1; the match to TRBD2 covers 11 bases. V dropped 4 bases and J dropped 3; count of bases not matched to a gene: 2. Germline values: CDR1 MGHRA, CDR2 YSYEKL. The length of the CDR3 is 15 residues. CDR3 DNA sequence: TGCGCCAGCAGCCTTCTAGCGGGGGGCTACAATGAGCAGTTCTTC. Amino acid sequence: CASSLLAGGYNEQFF.

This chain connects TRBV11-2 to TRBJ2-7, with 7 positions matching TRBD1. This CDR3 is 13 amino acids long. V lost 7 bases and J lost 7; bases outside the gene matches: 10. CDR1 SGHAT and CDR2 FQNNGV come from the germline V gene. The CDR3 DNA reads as TGTGCCAGCAACGCAAACAGGGGCTGGGAGCAGTACTTC. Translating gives CASNANRGWEQYF. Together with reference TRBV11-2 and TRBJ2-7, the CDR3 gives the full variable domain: EAGVAQSPRYKIIEKRQSVAFWCNPISGHATLYWYQQILGQGPKLLIQFQNNGVVDDSQLPKDRFSAERLKGVDSTLKIQPAKLEDSAVYLCASNANRGWEQYFGPGTRLTVT.

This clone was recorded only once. In DNA form, the CDR3 reads TGTGCCAGCAGCCAAGCTCGGTGGGGACTAAGGCTTTACAATGAGCAGTTCTTC. Translating gives CASSQARWGLRLYNEQFF. The V gene is TRBV14, the J gene TRBJ2-1; 7 bases line up with TRBD2. Germline CDR1 and CDR2: SGHDN and FVKESK. Losses at the gene ends were 1 base for V and 4 bases for J; bases not matched to a gene: 13. The CDR3 contains 18 residues. Drawing the rest from reference TRBV14 and TRBJ2-1, the complete variable domain is EAGVTQFPSHSVIEKGQTVTLRCDPISGHDNLYWYRRVMGKEIKFLLHFVKESKQDESGMPNNRFLAERTGGTYSTLKVQPAELEDSGVYFCASSQARWGLRLYNEQFFGPGTRLTVL.

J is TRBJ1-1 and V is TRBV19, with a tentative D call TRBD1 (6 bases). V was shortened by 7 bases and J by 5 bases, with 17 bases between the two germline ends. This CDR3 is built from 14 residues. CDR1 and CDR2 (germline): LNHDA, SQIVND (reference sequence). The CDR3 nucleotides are TGTGCCAGTAATGTTAGGGGACAAGGGACTGAAGCTTTCTTT. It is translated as CASNVRGQGTEAFF.

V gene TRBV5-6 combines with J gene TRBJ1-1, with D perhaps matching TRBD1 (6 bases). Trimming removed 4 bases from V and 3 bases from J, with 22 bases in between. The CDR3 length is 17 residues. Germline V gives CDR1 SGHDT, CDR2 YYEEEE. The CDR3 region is CASSNRWWGRGDTEAFF. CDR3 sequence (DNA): TGTGCCAGCAGCAACCGTTGGTGGGGGCGTGGTGACACTGAAGCTTTCTTT.